The next 23 T cell receptor beta chains were all read from a single sample in a study of T cells after yellow fever vaccination. TCRdb itself ran the 5' RACE reads through MiXCR, one entry per CDR3 protein. The sample has about 68,000 distinct CDR3 sequences, about 6.5% seen once. The source material was CD8+ T cells sorted from PBMCs, sampled approximately 40 days after the first yellow fever vaccination. The receptors shown here come from a man between 18 and 35 years old who received the YFV17D yellow fever vaccine.

This clonotype has just a few counts. The chain carries TRBV19 and TRBJ2-2; D is unclear. The V end was cut by 7 bases, the J end by 1 base, with 13 bases between. The CDR3 runs 15 residues. Germline CDR1 reads LNHDA; CDR2 reads SQIVND (reference sequence). The chain's CDR3 is CASISSAGNTGELFF. The CDR3 DNA follows: TGTGCCAGTATCAGTTCGGCAGGGAACACCGGGGAGCTGTTTTTT.

This clonotype showed up just a few times. J is TRBJ2-2 and V is TRBV12-3 or TRBV12-4, with a weak D call TRBD2 (5 bases). V lost 3 bases and J 3 bases, leaving 8 bases between the germline ends. This CDR3 contains 14 residues. This chain's CDR3 is CASSFQEDTGELFF. In nucleotides, the CDR3 is TGTGCCAGCAGTTTCCAGGAGGACACCGGGGAGCTGTTTTTT.

The CDR3 DNA follows: TGCAGTGCTACCCCCGCGGGGACGTCGGGGGAGGAGCAGTTCTTC. Its translation is CSATPAGTSGEEQFF. The chain carries TRBV20-1 and TRBJ2-1, with D possibly being TRBD2 (6 bases). Trimming left V 4 bases short and J 10 bases short, with 23 bases between. The germline gives CDR1 DFQATT, CDR2 SNEGSKA (reference sequence). This CDR3 comprises 15 residues.

The chain links TRBV5-5 to TRBJ2-1, with 11 bases matching TRBD2. The CDR3 runs 16 residues. V dropped 1 base and J dropped 7; count of bases not matched to a gene: 7. CDR1 and CDR2 from the germline V gene are SGHKS and YYEKEE (reference sequence). The chain's CDR3 is CASSLLSSGGVNEQFF. The CDR3 DNA follows: TGTGCCAGCAGCTTGTTGAGTAGCGGGGGGGTTAATGAGCAGTTCTTC.

This clonotype was recorded at least ten times. The V call is TRBV5-1, the J call TRBJ2-7, with a tentative D call TRBD2 (6 bases). The CDR3 is made up of 12 amino acids. CDR1 is SGHRS and CDR2 is YFSETQ in the germline V gene. The V end lost 0 bases, the J end lost 7 bases, and 8 bases lay between the germline ends. As DNA, the CDR3 is TGCGCCAGCAGCTTGGTGGGACTGGAGCAGTACTTC. This translates into CASSLVGLEQYF.

Many counts were recorded for this clonotype. The V and J genes are TRBV29-1 and TRBJ1-1; D is unclear. Trimming removed 2 bases from V and 4 bases from J, with 8 bases in between. CDR1 and CDR2 from the germline V gene are SQVTM and ANQGSEA. The CDR3 length is 12 residues. CDR3 in DNA: TGCAGCGTTGAACGCAGGCCCACTGAAGCTTTCTTT. Translated, it gives CSVERRPTEAFF.

In the case of this clonotype: Sequence at one end of the junction differs from germline and may be a read error. This chain connects TRBV4-1 to TRBJ2-2; D is ambiguous. Looked up from germline, CDR1 is MGHRA and CDR2 is YSYEKL. The CDR3 loop spans 16 amino acids. CDR3 nucleotides: TGCGCCAGCAACCAAGTGGGCCGATTGGGAACGGGGGAGCTGTTTTTT. The encoded protein is CASNQVGRLGTGELFF.

This clonotype appeared many times. This chain uses TRBV27 with TRBJ2-6; the D is unclear. This CDR3 comprises 13 residues. Trimming took off 5 bases at V and 4 bases at J, with 6 bases between the two ends. Germline values: CDR1 MNHEY, CDR2 SMNVEV (reference sequence). CDR3 coding DNA: TGTGCCAGCAGTGCCACGGGGGCCAACGTCCTGACTTTC. Residues: CASSATGANVLTF.

At least ten counts were recorded for this clonotype. The chain is built from TRBV7-3 and TRBJ2-1; a possible D gene is TRBD2 (5 bases). The length of the CDR3 is 16 residues. Trimming shortened V by 1 base and J by 7 bases, and 17 bases separated the two germline ends. Germline CDR1 and CDR2: SGHTA and FQGTGA. The CDR3 sequence is CASSLIAGPKSNEQFF. CDR3 nucleotide sequence: TGTGCCAGCAGCTTAATCGCGGGCCCAAAGAGTAATGAGCAGTTCTTC.

The V gene is TRBV6-1, the J gene TRBJ2-7; 8 nucleotides line up with TRBD2. Germline CDR1 and CDR2: MNHNS and SASEGT. The CDR3 extends over 14 amino acids. J lost 3 bases, V lost 7 bases, and 8 bases had no gene match. The CDR3 coding sequence is TGTGCCAGCACGGCGCGGGGGGCGAACTACGAGCAGTACTTC. Protein product: CASTARGANYEQYF.

This clonotype was seen once. The chain carries TRBV6-2 or TRBV6-3 and TRBJ2-1; D may be TRBD1 (5 bases). This CDR3 has 13 amino acids. V was cut by 7 bases and J by 5 bases, with 12 bases left in between. Germline values: CDR1 MNHEY, CDR2 SVGEGT. As DNA, the CDR3 is TGTGCCAGCACCTCAGGGTCGGACAATGAGCAGTTCTTC. It translates to CASTSGSDNEQFF.

This clonotype was observed at least ten times. This chain connects TRBV5-1 to TRBJ1-1; no reliable D call. The CDR3 is 15 residues long. Trimming removed 5 bases from V and 3 bases from J, with 17 bases in between. Germline V lookup: CDR1 SGHRS, CDR2 YFSETQ. CDR3 residues: CASRLLGSRDTEAFF. Here the CDR3 DNA reads TGCGCCAGCAGACTTCTCGGGTCTCGGGACACTGAAGCTTTCTTT. The variable domain in full, completed from reference TRBV5-1 and TRBJ1-1, reads KAGVTQTPRYLIKTRGQQVTLSCSPISGHRSVSWYQQTPGQGLQFLFEYFSETQRNKGNFPGRFSGRQFSNSRSEMNVSTLELGDSALYLCASRLLGSRDTEAFFGQGTRLTVV.

Here the CDR3 DNA reads TGTGCCAGCAGAAACCCCTCCGAGCAGTACGTC. Translation: CASRNPSEQYV. The rearrangement joins TRBV7-2 to TRBJ2-7, with no clear D. Germline V gives CDR1 SGHTA, CDR2 FQGNSA. This CDR3 is 11 amino acids long. V lost 6 bases, J lost 6 bases, and 9 bases lay in between.

This clonotype was seen ten or more times. The rearrangement links TRBV25-1 to TRBJ2-5; D not resolved. The germline V gene encodes CDR1 MGHDK and CDR2 SYGVNS. The CDR3 runs 10 residues. V gave up 8 bases and J gave up 2 bases, with 3 bases separating them. DNA of the CDR3: TGTGCCAGCGGTCAAGAGACCCAGTACTTC. Its translation is CASGQETQYF.

This clonotype was seen many times. J is TRBJ1-5 and V is TRBV7-8, with a weak D call TRBD1 (5 bases). Between the trimmed V and J ends, which lost 3 bases and 3 bases, there was a span of 15 bases. Germline-derived CDR1 and CDR2 are SGHVS and FQNEAQ. CDR3 length equals 16 residues. Written as DNA, the CDR3 is TGTGCCAGCAGCTTCGGGGGAAGACAGTACAATCAGCCCCAGCATTTT. This gives the protein CASSFGGRQYNQPQHF.

This clonotype was counted many times. The chain carries TRBV5-4 and TRBJ2-1, with TRBD2 matching over 8 bases. CDR1 is SGHNT and CDR2 is YYREEE in the germline V gene (reference sequence). CDR3 length: 15 amino acids. The ends lost 0 bases at V and 2 bases at J; junction bases unmatched: 1. The CDR3: CASSLEAGAYNEQFF. CDR3 DNA: TGTGCCAGCAGCTTGGAAGCGGGGGCCTACAATGAGCAGTTCTTC.

The chain is built from TRBV12-3 or TRBV12-4 and TRBJ1-6; 7 bases agree with TRBD1. The junction had 8 bases not matched to a gene; V was cut back by 2 bases and J by 10 bases. The CDR3 consists of 15 residues. CDR3 loop: CASSLTTGRRSPLHF. The DNA for the CDR3 is TGTGCCAGCAGTTTAACGACAGGGCGCCGGTCACCCCTCCACTTT.

This clonotype has ten or more counts. The chain combines TRBV29-1 with TRBJ2-2; 8 positions match TRBD1. The CDR3 is 13 residues long. The V and J ends lost 3 bases and 3 bases, in that order; junction bases with no gene match: 0. In germline, CDR1 is SQVTM, CDR2 ANQGSEA. CDR3 nucleotides: TGCAGCGTTGAGACAGGGGACACCGGGGAGCTGTTTTTT. Translating gives CSVETGDTGELFF.

Only a few counts were recorded for this clonotype. CDR3 in amino acids: CASSSLDGQDNEQFF. The CDR3 DNA follows: TGTGCCAGCAGCTCGTTGGACGGGCAAGACAATGAGCAGTTCTTC. V usage is TRBV7-2 and J usage is TRBJ2-1; D remains unclear. V was cut by 4 bases and J by 5 bases, with 15 bases left in between. This CDR3 has 15 amino acids. CDR1 and CDR2 from the germline V gene are SGHTA and FQGNSA.

This clonotype came up a few times. The V and J genes are TRBV4-1 and TRBJ2-7; 9 positions match TRBD1. The germline gives CDR1 MGHRA, CDR2 YSYEKL. V lost 4 bases and J lost 4; bases outside the gene matches: 17. The CDR3 is 18 amino acids. The CDR3 here is CASSREPGAGQGGYEQYF. CDR3 bases: TGCGCCAGCAGCCGTGAACCAGGAGCGGGACAGGGTGGTTACGAGCAGTACTTC.

This clonotype was seen many times. The chain combines TRBV7-9 with TRBJ2-1; D remains unclear. Germline V lookup: CDR1 SEHNR, CDR2 FQNEAQ (reference sequence). The CDR3 runs to 13 residues. V was pared by 1 base and J by 5 bases, with 6 bases between. The CDR3 DNA follows: TGTGCCAGCAGCTTAGGCTGGGACAATGAGCAGTTCTTC. This translates into CASSLGWDNEQFF.

There are many counts of this clonotype. The chain uses TRBV15 and TRBJ2-2; TRBD1 is a possible D gene (5 bases). The V and J ends lost 1 base and 6 bases respectively, with 12 bases between them. Germline V gene lookup returns CDR1 LNHNV and CDR2 YYDKDF (reference sequence). The CDR3 extends over 15 amino acids. The CDR3 DNA reads TGTGCCACCAGCAGAGCCAGGGTTGCCGCCGGGGAGCTGTTTTTT. Encoded protein: CATSRARVAAGELFF.

This clonotype has just a few counts. The gene calls are TRBV5-1 and TRBJ2-1; possibly TRBD1 for D (7 bases). The CDR3 loop spans 16 amino acids. Deletions cut 6 bases from V and 4 bases from J, with 20 bases between. The germline gives CDR1 SGHRS, CDR2 YFSETQ. The CDR3 region is CASTLFRGVLYNEQFF. The CDR3 DNA is TGCGCCAGCACCTTATTCAGGGGGGTCCTTTACAATGAGCAGTTCTTC.